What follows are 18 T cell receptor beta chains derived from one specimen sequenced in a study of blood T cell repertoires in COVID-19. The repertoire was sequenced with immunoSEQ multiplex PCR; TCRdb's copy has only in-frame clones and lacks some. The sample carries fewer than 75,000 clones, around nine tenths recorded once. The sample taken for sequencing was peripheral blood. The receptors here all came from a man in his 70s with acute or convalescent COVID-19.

The DNA for the CDR3 is TGTGCCAGCAGCTTAGCGGACAGGCTGAACACTGAAGCTTTCTTT. This codes for CASSLADRLNTEAFF. J is TRBJ1-1 and V is TRBV7-9; 7 nucleotides line up with TRBD1. Losses at the gene ends were 0 bases for V and 0 bases for J; bases not matched to a gene: 1. The CDR3 totals 15 residues. In germline, CDR1 is SEHNR, CDR2 FQNEAQ (reference sequence).

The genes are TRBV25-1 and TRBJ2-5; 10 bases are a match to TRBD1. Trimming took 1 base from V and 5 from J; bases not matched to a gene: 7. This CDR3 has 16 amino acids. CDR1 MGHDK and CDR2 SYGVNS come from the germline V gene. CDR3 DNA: TGTGCCAGCAGTGAATTCGAGACAGGGGGCTTGGAGACCCAGTACTTC. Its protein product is CASSEFETGGLETQYF. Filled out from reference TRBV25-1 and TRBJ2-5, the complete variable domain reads EADIYQTPRYLVIGTGKKITLECSQTMGHDKMYWYQQDPGMELHLIHYSYGVNSTEKGDLSSESTVSRIRTEHFPLTLESARPSHTSQYLCASSEFETGGLETQYFGPGTRLLVL.

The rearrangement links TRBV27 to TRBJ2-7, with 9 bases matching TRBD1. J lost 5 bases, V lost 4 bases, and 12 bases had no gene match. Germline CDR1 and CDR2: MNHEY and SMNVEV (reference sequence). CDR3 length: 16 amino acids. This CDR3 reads CASSSNPRTGDDEQYF. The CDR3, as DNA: TGTGCCAGCAGTTCGAACCCCAGGACAGGGGATGACGAGCAGTACTTC.

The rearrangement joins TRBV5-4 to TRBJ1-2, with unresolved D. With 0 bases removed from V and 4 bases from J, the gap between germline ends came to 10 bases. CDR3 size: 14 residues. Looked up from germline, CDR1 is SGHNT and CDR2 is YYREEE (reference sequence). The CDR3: CASSLDVAGYGYTF. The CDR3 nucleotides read TGTGCCAGCAGCTTGGACGTGGCAGGCTATGGCTACACCTTC. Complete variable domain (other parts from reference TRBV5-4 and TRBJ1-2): ETGVTQSPTHLIKTRGQQVTLRCSSQSGHNTVSWYQQALGQGPQFIFQYYREEENGRGNFPPRFSGLQFPNYSSELNVNALELDDSALYLCASSLDVAGYGYTFGSGTRLTVV.

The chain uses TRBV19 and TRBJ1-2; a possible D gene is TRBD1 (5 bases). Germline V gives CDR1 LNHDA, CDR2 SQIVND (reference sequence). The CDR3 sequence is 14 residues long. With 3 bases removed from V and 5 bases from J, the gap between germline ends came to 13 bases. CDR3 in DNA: TGTGCCAGTAGTATTTCGGGGGAGCCTTATGGCTACACCTTC. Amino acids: CASSISGEPYGYTF.

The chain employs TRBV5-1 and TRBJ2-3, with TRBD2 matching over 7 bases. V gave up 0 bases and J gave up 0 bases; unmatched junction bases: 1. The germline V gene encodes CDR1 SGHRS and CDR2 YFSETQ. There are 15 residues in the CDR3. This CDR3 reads CASSLASGSTDTQYF. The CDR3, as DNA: TGCGCCAGCAGCTTGGCTAGCGGAAGCACAGATACGCAGTATTTT.

In DNA, the CDR3 is TGTGCCAGCAGCTTAGCCTTTGGGAGCTTTGGAAACACCATATATTTT. This encodes CASSLAFGSFGNTIYF. The chain has TRBV11-2 and TRBJ1-3; D not certain. V was clipped by 1 base and J by 3 bases, with 13 bases between them. Germline-derived CDR1 and CDR2 are SGHAT and FQNNGV. This CDR3 spans 16 amino acids.

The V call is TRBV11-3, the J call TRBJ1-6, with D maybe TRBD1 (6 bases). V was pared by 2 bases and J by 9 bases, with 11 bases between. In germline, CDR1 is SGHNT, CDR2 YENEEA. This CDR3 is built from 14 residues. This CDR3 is CASSLTGRGSPLHF. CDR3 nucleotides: TGTGCCAGCAGCTTAACAGGGAGGGGTTCACCCCTCCACTTT.

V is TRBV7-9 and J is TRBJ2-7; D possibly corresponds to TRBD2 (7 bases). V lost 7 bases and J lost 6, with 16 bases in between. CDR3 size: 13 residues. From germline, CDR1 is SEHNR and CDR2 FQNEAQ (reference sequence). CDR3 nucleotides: TGTGCCAGCAAGGGGGGGGGTACACCCGAGCAGTACTTC. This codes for CASKGGGTPEQYF.

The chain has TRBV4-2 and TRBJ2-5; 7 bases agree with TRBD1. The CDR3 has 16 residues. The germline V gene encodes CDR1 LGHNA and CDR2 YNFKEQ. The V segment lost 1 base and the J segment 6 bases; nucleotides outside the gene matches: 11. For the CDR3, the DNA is TGTGCCAGCAGCCAAGCGCTCGGACAGGAGAGAAAGACCCAGTACTTC. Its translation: CASSQALGQERKTQYF.

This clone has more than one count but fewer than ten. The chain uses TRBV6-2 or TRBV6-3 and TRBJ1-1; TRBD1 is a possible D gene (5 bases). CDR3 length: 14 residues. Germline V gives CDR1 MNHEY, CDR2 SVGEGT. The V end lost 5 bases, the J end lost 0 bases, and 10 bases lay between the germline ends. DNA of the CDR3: TGTGCCAGCAGTAGACAGAGGATGAACACTGAAGCTTTCTTT. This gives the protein CASSRQRMNTEAFF.

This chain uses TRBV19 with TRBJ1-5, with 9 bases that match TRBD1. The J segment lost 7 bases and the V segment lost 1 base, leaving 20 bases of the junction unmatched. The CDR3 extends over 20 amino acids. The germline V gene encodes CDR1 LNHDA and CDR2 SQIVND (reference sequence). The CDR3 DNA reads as TGTGCCAGTAGTATAGTTTGGGACAGGGAGGGTCACCATCGAGGCCAGCCCCAGCATTTT. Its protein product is CASSIVWDREGHHRGQPQHF.

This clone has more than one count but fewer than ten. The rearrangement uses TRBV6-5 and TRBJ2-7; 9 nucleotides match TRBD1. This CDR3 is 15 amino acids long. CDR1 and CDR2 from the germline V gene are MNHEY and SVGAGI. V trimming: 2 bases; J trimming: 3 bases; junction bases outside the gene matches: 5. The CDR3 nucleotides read TGTGCCAGCAGTTACGCCGGGACAGGGCTCTACGAGCAGTACTTC. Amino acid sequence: CASSYAGTGLYEQYF.

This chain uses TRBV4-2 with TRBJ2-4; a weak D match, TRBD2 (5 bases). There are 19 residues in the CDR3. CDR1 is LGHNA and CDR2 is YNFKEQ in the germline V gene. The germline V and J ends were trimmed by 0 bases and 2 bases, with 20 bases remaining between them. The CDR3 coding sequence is TGTGCCAGCAGCCAAGAATGGTTGCAGCGGAAAGAATCCAAAAACATTCAGTACTTC. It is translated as CASSQEWLQRKESKNIQYF.

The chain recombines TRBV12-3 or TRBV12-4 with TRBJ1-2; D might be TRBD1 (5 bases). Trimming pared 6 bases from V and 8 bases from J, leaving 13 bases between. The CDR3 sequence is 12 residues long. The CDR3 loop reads CASSIQGWGYTF. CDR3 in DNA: TGTGCCAGCAGCATTCAGGGTTGGGGCTACACCTTC.

This chain's CDR3 is CASSQVRRETQYF. In DNA form, the CDR3 reads TGTGCCAGCAGCCAAGTCCGGCGGGAGACCCAGTACTTC. V gene TRBV4-2 combines with J gene TRBJ2-5; D is unclear. The CDR3 is 13 amino acids. Looked up from germline, CDR1 is LGHNA and CDR2 is YNFKEQ. Trimming shortened V by 1 base and J by 5 bases, and 8 bases separated the two germline ends.

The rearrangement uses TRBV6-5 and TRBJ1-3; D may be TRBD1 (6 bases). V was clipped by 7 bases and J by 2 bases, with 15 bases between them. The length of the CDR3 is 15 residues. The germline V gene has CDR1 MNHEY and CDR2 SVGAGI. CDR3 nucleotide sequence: TGTGCCAGCAAGGGGGTTCCGACGGCTGGAAACACCATATATTTT. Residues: CASKGVPTAGNTIYF.

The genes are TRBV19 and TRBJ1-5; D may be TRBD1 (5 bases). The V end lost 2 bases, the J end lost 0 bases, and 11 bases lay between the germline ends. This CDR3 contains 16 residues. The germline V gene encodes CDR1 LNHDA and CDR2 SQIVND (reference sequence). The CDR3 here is CASSIRGQVSNQPQHF. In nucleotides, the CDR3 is TGTGCCAGTAGTATAAGGGGCCAGGTTAGCAATCAGCCCCAGCATTTT.